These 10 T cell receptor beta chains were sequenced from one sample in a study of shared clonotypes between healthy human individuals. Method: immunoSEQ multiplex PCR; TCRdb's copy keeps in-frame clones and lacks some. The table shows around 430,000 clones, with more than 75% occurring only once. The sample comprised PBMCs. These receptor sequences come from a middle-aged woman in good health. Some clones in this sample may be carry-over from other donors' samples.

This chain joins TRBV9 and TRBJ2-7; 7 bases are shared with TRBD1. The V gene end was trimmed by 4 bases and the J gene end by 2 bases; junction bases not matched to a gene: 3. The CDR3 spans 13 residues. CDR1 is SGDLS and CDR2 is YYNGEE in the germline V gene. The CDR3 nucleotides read TGTGCCAGCAGCACAGGGGACACCTACGAGCAGTACTTC. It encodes CASSTGDTYEQYF. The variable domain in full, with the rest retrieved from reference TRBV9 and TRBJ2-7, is DSGVTQTPKHLITATGQRVTLRCSPRSGDLSVYWYQQSLDQGLQFLIQYYNGEERAKGNILERFSAQQFPDLHSELNLSSLELGDSALYFCASSTGDTYEQYFGPGTRLTVT.

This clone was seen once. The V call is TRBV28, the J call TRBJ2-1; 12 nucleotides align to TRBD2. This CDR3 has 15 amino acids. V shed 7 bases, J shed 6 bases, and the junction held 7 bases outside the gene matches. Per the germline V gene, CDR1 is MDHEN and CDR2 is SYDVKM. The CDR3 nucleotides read TGTGCCAGCAACGAGGGGACTAGCGGGTTCAATGAGCAGTTCTTC. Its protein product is CASNEGTSGFNEQFF.

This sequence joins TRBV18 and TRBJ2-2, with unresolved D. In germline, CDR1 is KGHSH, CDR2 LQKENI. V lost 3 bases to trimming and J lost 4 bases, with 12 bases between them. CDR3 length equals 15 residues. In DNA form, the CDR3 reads TGTGCCAGCTCACCGAGAACTGTGGGCACCGGGGAGCTGTTTTTT. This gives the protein CASSPRTVGTGELFF.

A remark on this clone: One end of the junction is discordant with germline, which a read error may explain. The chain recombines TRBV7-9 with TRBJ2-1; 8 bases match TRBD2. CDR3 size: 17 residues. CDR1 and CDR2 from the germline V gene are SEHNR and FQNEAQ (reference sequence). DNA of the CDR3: TGTGCCAGCAGCTTAGCTCCGCCTAGCGGGTTCCGCAATGGGCAGTTCTTC. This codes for CASSLAPPSGFRNGQFF. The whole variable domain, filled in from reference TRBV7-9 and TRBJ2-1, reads DTGVSQNPRHKITKRGQNVTFRCDPISEHNRLYWYRQTLGQGPEFLTYFQNEAQLEKSRLLSDRFSAERPKGSFSTLEIQRTEQGDSAMYLCASSLAPPSGFRNGQFFGPGTRLTVL.

Written as DNA, the CDR3 is TGCGCCAGCAGCATAGGACAGGGTTCCTACAATGAGCAGTTCTTC. It codes for CASSIGQGSYNEQFF. This rearrangement joins TRBV5-1 to TRBJ2-1; the match to TRBD1 covers 8 bases. CDR3 size: 15 residues. The V gene's germline CDR1 is SGHRS and CDR2 YFSETQ. The V segment lost 4 bases and the J segment 1 base; nucleotides outside the gene matches: 4.

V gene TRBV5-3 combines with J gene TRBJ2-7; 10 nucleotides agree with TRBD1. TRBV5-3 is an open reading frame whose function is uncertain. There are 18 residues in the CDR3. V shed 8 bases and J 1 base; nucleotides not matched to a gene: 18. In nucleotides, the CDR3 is TGTGCCAGGGAACCGGGACAGGGGTATGGAGTATGGTCCTACGAGCAGTACTTC. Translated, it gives CAREPGQGYGVWSYEQYF.

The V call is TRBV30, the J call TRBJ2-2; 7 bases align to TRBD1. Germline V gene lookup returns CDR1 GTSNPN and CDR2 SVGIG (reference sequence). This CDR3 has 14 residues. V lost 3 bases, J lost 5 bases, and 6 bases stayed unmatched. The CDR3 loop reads CAWRAGTVTGELFF. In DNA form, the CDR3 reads TGTGCCTGGAGAGCCGGGACAGTGACCGGGGAGCTGTTTTTT.

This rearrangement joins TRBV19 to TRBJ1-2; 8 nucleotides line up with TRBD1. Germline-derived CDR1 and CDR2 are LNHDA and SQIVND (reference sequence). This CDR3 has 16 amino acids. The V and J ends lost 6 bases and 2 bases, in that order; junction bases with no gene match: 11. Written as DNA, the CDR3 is TGTGCCAGTAGACGGCGGGGGACAGGAGAGAACTATGGCTACACCTTC. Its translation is CASRRRGTGENYGYTF.

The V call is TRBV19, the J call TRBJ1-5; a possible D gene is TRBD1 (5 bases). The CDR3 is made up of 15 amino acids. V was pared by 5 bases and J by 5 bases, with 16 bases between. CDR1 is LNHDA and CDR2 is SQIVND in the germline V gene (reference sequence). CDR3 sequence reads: CASSSRGRGDQPQHF. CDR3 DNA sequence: TGTGCCAGTAGTTCGCGGGGCCGGGGGGATCAGCCCCAGCATTTT.

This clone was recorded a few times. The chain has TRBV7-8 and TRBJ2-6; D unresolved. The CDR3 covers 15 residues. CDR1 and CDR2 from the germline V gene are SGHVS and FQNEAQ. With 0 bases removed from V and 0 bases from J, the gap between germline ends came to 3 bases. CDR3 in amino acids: CASSLARSGANVLTF. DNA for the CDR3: TGTGCCAGCAGCTTAGCGCGCTCTGGGGCCAACGTCCTGACTTTC.